This passage covers 13 T cell receptor beta chains from one sample sequenced in a study of T cell responses to AZD1222 COVID-19 vaccine. The data were produced by immunoSEQ multiplex PCR, yet TCRdb's version contains in-frame clones alone and is incomplete. Of fewer than 300,000 clones in the sample, 93% were seen once. The source material was peripheral blood, sampled on day 0 of AZD1222 vaccination. Receptors originate from an adult in good health.

The chain uses TRBV10-3 and TRBJ1-1; no reliable D call. This CDR3 is 13 amino acids long. Germline V gene sequence: CDR1 ENHRY, CDR2 SYGVKD. V was cut by 2 bases and J by 7 bases, with 11 bases left in between. DNA for the CDR3: TGTGCCATCAGTGAGCCCCCGGGCCGTGAAGCTTTCTTT. It codes for CAISEPPGREAFF.

The V gene is TRBV28, the J gene TRBJ2-2, with D possibly being TRBD1 or TRBD2 (6 bases each). The germline V gene has CDR1 MDHEN and CDR2 SYDVKM. CDR3 length equals 16 residues. Trimming removed 5 bases at V and 3 bases at J, with 16 bases between. CDR3 in amino acids: CASSGTREQDTGELFF. The CDR3 coding sequence is TGTGCCAGCAGTGGGACACGGGAGCAAGACACCGGGGAGCTGTTTTTT. The variable domain in full, with the rest retrieved from reference TRBV28 and TRBJ2-2, is DVKVTQSSRYLVKRTGEKVFLECVQDMDHENMFWYRQDPGLGLRLIYFSYDVKMKEKGDIPEGYSVSREKKERFSLILESASTNQTSMYLCASSGTREQDTGELFFGEGSRLTVL.

This chain joins TRBV9 and TRBJ2-2; D is ambiguous. Trimming removed 0 bases at V and 5 bases at J, with 11 bases between. Looked up from germline, CDR1 is SGDLS and CDR2 is YYNGEE. This CDR3 is built from 15 residues. In DNA, the CDR3 is TGTGCCAGCAGCGTAGGCGTTGGCGGTACCGGGGAGCTGTTTTTT. Translating gives CASSVGVGGTGELFF. The whole variable domain, remainder taken from reference TRBV9 and TRBJ2-2, is DSGVTQTPKHLITATGQRVTLRCSPRSGDLSVYWYQQSLDQGLQFLIQYYNGEERAKGNILERFSAQQFPDLHSELNLSSLELGDSALYFCASSVGVGGTGELFFGEGSRLTVL.

A single count supports this clone. The chain recombines TRBV5-1 with TRBJ2-1; D might be TRBD1 or TRBD2, each matching 6 bases. V dropped 2 bases and J dropped 4 bases, with 13 bases sitting between them. Germline V gives CDR1 SGHRS, CDR2 YFSETQ. The CDR3 length is 15 residues. Here the CDR3 reads CASSFGGGAYNEQFF. The CDR3 DNA is TGCGCCAGCAGCTTCGGGGGCGGAGCTTACAATGAGCAGTTCTTC.

The sample holds one count of this clone. The J gene is TRBJ2-2, the V gene TRBV7-6; 8 bases agree with TRBD1. The germline gives CDR1 SGHVS, CDR2 FNYEAQ. The CDR3 totals 16 residues. Trimming at V came to 5 bases and at J to 7 bases, leaving 12 bases not matched to a gene. The CDR3 sequence: CASSRMAGGLDGELFF. The CDR3 coding sequence is TGTGCCAGCAGCCGGATGGCAGGGGGCCTCGACGGGGAGCTGTTTTTT.

The chain is built from TRBV5-1 and TRBJ2-1, with TRBD2 matching 9 bases. The V gene end was trimmed by 4 bases and the J gene end by 7 bases; junction bases not matched to a gene: 6. The CDR3 spans 14 residues. Per germline, CDR1 SGHRS and CDR2 YFSETQ. The CDR3 region has the DNA TGCGCCAGCAGCCCGGGACTAGCAAGGAATGAGCAGTTCTTC. Its protein product is CASSPGLARNEQFF.

V is TRBV4-1 and J is TRBJ1-3, with D unresolved. CDR3 size: 15 residues. Germline CDR1 is MGHRA and CDR2 is YSYEKL. Deletions cut 1 base from V and 2 bases from J, with 9 bases between. CDR3 coding DNA: TGCGCCAGCAGCCAAGTCGGTGGTACTGGAAACACCATATATTTT. Amino acid sequence: CASSQVGGTGNTIYF.

The rearrangement joins TRBV9 to TRBJ2-1; TRBD2 matches at 13 bases. The CDR3 extends over 17 amino acids. With 0 bases clipped from V and 7 bases from J, the junction kept 7 bases outside the gene matches. Per the germline V gene, CDR1 is SGDLS and CDR2 is YYNGEE. The CDR3 region has the DNA TGTGCCAGCAGCGTAGATCGACTAGCGGGAGGTGCAAATGAGCAGTTCTTC. As protein: CASSVDRLAGGANEQFF.

A remark on this clone: This specimen includes other DNA sequences encoding the same CDR3. The J gene is TRBJ1-1, the V gene TRBV28; no clear D gene. From germline, CDR1 is MDHEN and CDR2 SYDVKM. This CDR3 is 11 amino acids long. V lost 5 bases and J 6 bases, leaving 7 bases between the germline ends. The CDR3 nucleotides read TGTGCCAGCAGTCTTGTATCTGAAGCTTTCTTT. Translated: CASSLVSEAFF.

The V gene is TRBV27, the J gene TRBJ1-6; D is perhaps TRBD1 (6 bases). Trimming stripped 6 bases from V and 5 bases from J, with 20 bases between. The CDR3 spans 17 residues. Germline CDR1 reads MNHEY; CDR2 reads SMNVEV (reference sequence). The CDR3 loop is CASRTRLYRDNNSPLHF. The CDR3 DNA reads as TGTGCCAGCAGGACCCGGTTGTACAGGGACAATAATTCACCCCTCCACTTT.

The V gene is TRBV15, the J gene TRBJ2-7, with 7 bases matching TRBD2. The germline gives CDR1 LNHNV, CDR2 YYDKDF (reference sequence). This CDR3 is built from 15 residues. V lost 3 bases, J lost 7 bases, and 12 bases stayed unmatched. CDR3 coding DNA: TGTGCCACCAGCAGGACCGTAGCGGGTGCGGGAGAGCAGTACTTC. It encodes CATSRTVAGAGEQYF.

About this clone itself: Other DNA sequences from this sample encode an identical CDR3 as well. J is TRBJ2-7 and V is TRBV18, with TRBD1 identical over 7 bases. Germline loops: CDR1 KGHSH, CDR2 LQKENI. Germline trimming cut 0 bases from V and 2 bases from J; bases unmatched to any gene: 1. CDR3 length: 14 amino acids. Here the CDR3 reads CASSPPGQPYEQYF. The DNA for the CDR3 is TGTGCCAGCTCACCACCGGGACAGCCCTACGAGCAGTACTTC.

This clone has a single count. The V gene is TRBV2, the J gene TRBJ1-4; TRBD1 matches 11 bases. The CDR3 is 15 amino acids. The V gene end was trimmed by 4 bases and the J gene end by 8 bases; junction bases not matched to a gene: 6. The germline gives CDR1 SNHLY, CDR2 FYNNEI. CDR3 nucleotide sequence: TGTGCCAGCAGTGCTCAAGGGACAGGGGGAGAAAAACTGTTTTTT. Its translation is CASSAQGTGGEKLFF.